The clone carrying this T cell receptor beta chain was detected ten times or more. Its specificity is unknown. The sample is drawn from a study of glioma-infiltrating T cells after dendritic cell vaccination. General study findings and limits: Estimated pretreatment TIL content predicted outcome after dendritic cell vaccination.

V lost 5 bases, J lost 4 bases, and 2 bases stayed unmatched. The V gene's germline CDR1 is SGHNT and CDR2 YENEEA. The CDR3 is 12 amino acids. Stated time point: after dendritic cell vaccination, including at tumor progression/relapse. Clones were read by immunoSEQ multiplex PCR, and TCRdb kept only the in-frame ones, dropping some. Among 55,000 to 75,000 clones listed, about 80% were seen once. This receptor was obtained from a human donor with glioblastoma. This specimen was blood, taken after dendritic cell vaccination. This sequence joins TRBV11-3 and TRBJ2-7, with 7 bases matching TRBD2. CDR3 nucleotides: TGTGCCAGCAGCCCCGGGGGGTACGAGCAGTACTTC. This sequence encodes CASSPGGYEQYF.